These 11 T cell receptor beta chains came from one sample sequenced in a study of CD8+ T cells in alopecia areata. As the sequencing template, cDNA was produced by extracting RNA and reverse transcribing it. TCRdb keeps only in-frame clones here, not all; method: immunoSEQ multiplex PCR. The sample has 70,000 to 95,000 clones; about 53% are singletons. The sample was NKG2D-high CD8+ T cells sorted from blood. The receptors here all came from a human donor with alopecia areata.

This chain joins TRBV29-1 and TRBJ2-7; D uncertain. CDR3 length: 13 amino acids. The V gene's germline CDR1 is SQVTM and CDR2 ANQGSEA. Trimming took off 4 bases at V and 3 bases at J, with 13 bases between the two ends. CDR3 loop: CSVGDSLNYEQYF. CDR3 bases: TGCAGCGTTGGGGATAGTCTAAACTACGAGCAGTACTTC.

This chain uses TRBV29-1 with TRBJ2-3, with 10 bases matching TRBD2. Germline CDR1 reads SQVTM; CDR2 reads ANQGSEA. The V and J ends lost 6 bases and 5 bases, in that order; junction bases with no gene match: 5. The CDR3 runs to 13 residues. The CDR3 here is CSVAGGSIDTQYF. For the CDR3, the DNA is TGCAGCGTAGCGGGGGGGTCCATAGATACGCAGTATTTT.

In the case of this clone: This specimen includes other DNA sequences encoding the same CDR3. The V and J genes are TRBV29-1 and TRBJ1-2; D not certain. Trimming removed 1 base at V and 0 bases at J, with 9 bases between. The length of the CDR3 is 14 residues. The V gene's germline CDR1 is SQVTM and CDR2 ANQGSEA. CDR3 loop: CSVEGEGTNYGYTF. The CDR3 DNA is TGCAGCGTTGAAGGAGAGGGAACTAACTATGGCTACACCTTC.

The gene calls are TRBV29-1 and TRBJ2-7; D is possibly TRBD2 (6 bases). The CDR3 is 13 amino acids. Germline CDR1 reads SQVTM; CDR2 reads ANQGSEA. Trimming cost V 4 bases and J 0 bases, with 10 bases left between them. The CDR3 protein is CSVVFGSSYEQYF. CDR3 nucleotide sequence: TGCAGCGTTGTATTCGGGAGCTCCTACGAGCAGTACTTC.

In DNA, the CDR3 is TGTGCCAGCAGCCCACCCGGACAGCAAGAGACCCAGTACTTC. Translated, it gives CASSPPGQQETQYF. V usage is TRBV9 and J usage is TRBJ2-5, with D possibly matching TRBD1 (6 bases). V lost 4 bases, J lost 2 bases, and 12 bases lay in between. The germline gives CDR1 SGDLS, CDR2 YYNGEE. The CDR3 covers 14 residues.

This clone appeared a few times. The genes are TRBV14 and TRBJ2-5, with D hard to call. CDR1 SGHDN and CDR2 FVKESK come from the germline V gene. The CDR3 is 11 amino acids. V lost 4 bases and J 4 bases, leaving 4 bases between the germline ends. CDR3 DNA sequence: TGTGCCAGCAGCCTAGGAGAGACCCAGTACTTC. Amino acid sequence: CASSLGETQYF.

J is TRBJ2-2 and V is TRBV29-1; perhaps D is TRBD1 or TRBD2 (5 bases each). This CDR3 spans 13 amino acids. V was pared by 4 bases and J by 6 bases, with 12 bases between. In germline, CDR1 is SQVTM, CDR2 ANQGSEA. The CDR3 nucleotides read TGCAGCGTTGGGTGGGGGTCGGCCGGGGAGCTGTTTTTT. It is translated as CSVGWGSAGELFF.

Written as DNA, the CDR3 is TGCAGCGTAGACAGGGGGGTGACTGAAGCTTTCTTT. Encoded protein: CSVDRGVTEAFF. The chain recombines TRBV29-1 with TRBJ1-1; TRBD1 matches 9 bases. This CDR3 is 12 amino acids long. Per germline, CDR1 SQVTM and CDR2 ANQGSEA. The trim removed 6 bases at V and 5 bases at J, leaving 4 bases unmatched.

The CDR3 bases are TGTGCCAGCAGCTCGCTACACCACGAGGAGCAGTACTTC. Amino acid sequence: CASSSLHHEEQYF. V usage is TRBV7-3 and J usage is TRBJ2-7, with D unresolved. The V end lost 4 bases, the J end lost 7 bases, and 14 bases lay between the germline ends. This CDR3 is built from 13 residues. In germline, CDR1 is SGHTA, CDR2 FQGTGA.

This chain joins TRBV4-1 and TRBJ1-4, with D perhaps TRBD1 (6 bases). V was pared by 3 bases and J by 4 bases, with 15 bases between. Germline CDR1 reads MGHRA; CDR2 reads YSYEKL. The CDR3 is made up of 16 amino acids. CDR3: CASSQITGLGNEKLFF. CDR3 coding DNA: TGCGCCAGCAGCCAGATCACAGGGTTGGGTAATGAAAAACTGTTTTTT.

This chain uses TRBV6-5 with TRBJ1-1; tentatively, D is TRBD1 (5 bases). This CDR3 spans 13 amino acids. CDR1 and CDR2 (germline): MNHEY, SVGAGI. The V end was cut by 0 bases, the J end by 7 bases, with 9 bases between. The CDR3 nucleotides are TGTGCCAGCAGTTACTCAGGGGCGGATGAAGCTTTCTTT. Protein sequence: CASSYSGADEAFF.